Listed below are T cell receptor beta chains from one sample, sequenced in a study of vaccination and CD4 T cells after COVID-19. The antigens for these receptors are not known. One entry per CDR3 protein results from TCRdb running MiXCR on the PCR reads. The profile shows about 9,500 distinct CDR3 sequences, approximately 71% of them singletons. Specimen: CD4+ T cells from blood, cultured in vitro. These receptors were collected from a human donor who had recovered from COVID-19. CDR3s include the opening cysteine and the closing phenylalanine or tryptophan. Fields, in order: J gene, D gene, V gene, clone size, CDR3 DNA, CDR3 protein. A D gene is named only where the DNA matches it firmly. Only some rows state a clone size, as once, few, many or a class for expanded clones.

TRBJ2-2,TRBD2,TRBV7-2,few,TGTGCCAGCAGCTTGGGACTAGCGAACACCGGGGAGCTGTTTTTT,CASSLGLANTGELFF
TRBJ1-5,TRBD1,TRBV12-3/TRBV12-4,few,TGTGCCAGCAGTCCCGGGACAGGGTCTAGCAATCAGCCCCAGCATTTT,CASSPGTGSSNQPQHF
TRBJ2-7,-,TRBV10-1,-,TGCGCCAGCACTGGGGGAACCTACGAGCAGTACTTC,CASTGGTYEQYF
TRBJ2-7,TRBD2,TRBV20-1,-,TGCAGTGCTAGAGATGCACTAGCGGGGGAAGAGCAGTACTTC,CSARDALAGEEQYF
TRBJ2-7,-,TRBV27,-,TGTGCCAGCAGCAGCCAGGGGGGCTACGAGCAGTACTTC,CASSSQGGYEQYF
TRBJ1-1,-,TRBV21-1,-,TGTGCCAGCAGGGGAATCGGACAGTTAAACACTGAAGCTTTCTTT,CASRGIGQLNTEAFF
TRBJ1-2,-,TRBV2,-,TGTGCCAGCAGTGAAGGACAGGACTATGGCTACACCTTC,CASSEGQDYGYTF
TRBJ2-3,-,TRBV10-3,-,TGTGCCATCAGTGAGTCAGGGGGGAAGGGCGCAGATACGCAGTATTTT,CAISESGGKGADTQYF
TRBJ1-2,-,TRBV2,-,TGTGCCAGCAGGGGCGACCGGACAGATGGCTACACCTTC,CASRGDRTDGYTF
TRBJ2-6,-,TRBV29-1,-,TGCAGCGTTGAAGATCCCGAGAGGACTGGGGCCAACGTCCTGACTTTC,CSVEDPERTGANVLTF
TRBJ2-3,TRBD2,TRBV18,-,TGTGCCAGCTCGTCCGAGCGGGGGTCCACAGATACGCAGTATTTT,CASSSERGSTDTQYF
TRBJ2-6,-,TRBV25-1,-,TGTGCCAGCAGAAATGATATAGCGGCGGGGGCCAACGTCCTGACTTTC,CASRNDIAAGANVLTF
TRBJ2-1,-,TRBV12-3/TRBV12-4,few,TGTGCCAGCAGTCCGAGCCTCACGACAACCGCTCTAGGTGAGCAGTTCTTC,CASSPSLTTTALGEQFF
TRBJ2-7,-,TRBV20-1,few,TGCAGCGTAGGCGGATACTACGAGCAGTACTTC,CSVGGYYEQYF
TRBJ1-4,-,TRBV27,-,TGTGCCAGCAGTCCCCGTCTGGGCATTAATGAAAAACTGTTTTTT,CASSPRLGINEKLFF
TRBJ1-2,-,TRBV20-1,-,TGTAGTGCTAGAGACCCGGGGCGATCTCGGTACACCTTC,CSARDPGRSRYTF
TRBJ2-7,TRBD1,TRBV6-2/TRBV6-3,-,TGTGCCAGCAGTTACTGGGACAGGGGACGCTACGAGCAGTACTTC,CASSYWDRGRYEQYF
TRBJ1-6,-,TRBV20-1,-,TGCAGTGCTCCACCCTCTGGCGGGGGCTCACCCCTCCACTTT,CSAPPSGGGSPLHF
TRBJ1-6,-,TRBV20-1,-,TGCAGTGCTACCCCGACGGTGTACTCACCCCTCCACTTT,CSATPTVYSPLHF
TRBJ1-2,-,TRBV7-2,few,TGTGCCAGCAGCTTAAATCTGGCGACAGCTAACTATGGCTACACCTTC,CASSLNLATANYGYTF
TRBJ1-1,-,TRBV19,medium-sized,TGTGCCAGTAAAGGACTTTCGAACACTGAAGCTTTCTTT,CASKGLSNTEAFF
TRBJ1-1,-,TRBV6-1,-,TGTGCCAGCGGCCCTTCCGAAGCTTTCTTT,CASGPSEAFF
TRBJ1-2,-,TRBV6-1,few,TGTGCCAGCAGTGAACTCCCTCAGGGGTACGGCGGCTACACCTTC,CASSELPQGYGGYTF
TRBJ2-3,TRBD2,TRBV7-2,-,TGTGCCAGCAGCCTAGGACTAGCGGGGGGGCTCACAACAGATACGCAGTATTTT,CASSLGLAGGLTTDTQYF
TRBJ1-2,-,TRBV30,few,TGTGCCTGGAGACCTCAGTCGCAAGGCTACACCTTC,CAWRPQSQGYTF
TRBJ1-2,TRBD1,TRBV30,-,TGTGCCTGGAGTGTACAGACAGGGCATGGCTACACCTTC,CAWSVQTGHGYTF
TRBJ2-3,-,TRBV10-3,-,TGTGCCACCCAACGCGGGGTTAGCACAGATACGCAGTATTTT,CATQRGVSTDTQYF
TRBJ1-1,TRBD1,TRBV6-1,-,TGTGCCAGCAGCCGACTTGATACCGGGACAGGGCACACTGAAGCTTTCTTT,CASSRLDTGTGHTEAFF
TRBJ1-3,-,TRBV7-8,-,TGTGCCAGCAGCTTAGATCTCGGGATCTCTGGAAACACCATATATTTT,CASSLDLGISGNTIYF
TRBJ2-7,TRBD2,TRBV7-2,-,TGTGCCAGCAGCTCCCCCGGGGGGTACGAGCAGTACTTC,CASSSPGGYEQYF
TRBJ2-5,-,TRBV7-2,-,TGTGCCAGCAGCTTAGGAATCCAGACCCAGTACTTC,CASSLGIQTQYF
TRBJ1-6,TRBD1,TRBV2,-,TGTGCCAGCGGGGGACAGCGGGTCCACTTT,CASGGQRVHF
TRBJ2-3,TRBD1,TRBV20-1,-,TGCAGTGCTAGAGATAGGGGGCTTATGGGGGAAAATACGCAGTATTTT,CSARDRGLMGENTQYF
TRBJ2-3,TRBD2,TRBV25-1,-,TGTGCCAGCAGGAGCGGGGGGGCCGGGATAGATACGCAGTATTTT,CASRSGGAGIDTQYF
TRBJ1-6,-,TRBV6-1,once,TGTGCCAGCAGTGAAGGGTGGGGGCGCGGAAATTCACCCCTCCACTTT,CASSEGWGRGNSPLHF
TRBJ2-2,-,TRBV28,-,TGTGCCAGCAGCTCCACCTGGAGGTCACCGAACACCGGGGAGCTGTTTTTT,CASSSTWRSPNTGELFF
TRBJ1-5,-,TRBV30,-,TGTGCCTGGAACAGACAGAATAGCAATCAGCCCCAGCATTTT,CAWNRQNSNQPQHF
TRBJ2-7,TRBD1,TRBV7-2,once,TGTGCCAGCAGCCCGGACAGGTCCTACGAGCAGTACTTC,CASSPDRSYEQYF
TRBJ1-2,-,TRBV7-8,few,TGTGCCAGCAGCTTACTTTTGTTGGGGCAGGGCGACTATGGCTACACCTTC,CASSLLLLGQGDYGYTF
TRBJ2-2,TRBD2,TRBV7-8,few,TGTGCCAGCAGCCCTTGGACTAGCGGGGGGCCGTCCACCGGGGAGCTGTTTTTT,CASSPWTSGGPSTGELFF
TRBJ2-7,TRBD1,TRBV6-1,-,TGTGCCAGCAGAAAGGCTGCCGGGACAGGGACCTACGAGCAGTACTTC,CASRKAAGTGTYEQYF
TRBJ2-3,TRBD2,TRBV4-1,once,TGCGCCACCGAGCGGGGCCCTGGGGGAGATACGCAGTATTTT,CATERGPGGDTQYF
TRBJ1-2,TRBD1,TRBV12-3/TRBV12-4,few,TGTGCCAGCAGCAGGGACAGCCACTATGGCTACACCTTC,CASSRDSHYGYTF
TRBJ1-1,-,TRBV7-2,-,TGTGCCAGCAGCTTGGGTCTGGGTCGGGCTGAAGCTTTCTTT,CASSLGLGRAEAFF
TRBJ2-7,TRBD1,TRBV6-2/TRBV6-3,once,TGTGCCAGCAGGACAGGACAGGGATACCTCTACGAGCAGTACTTC,CASRTGQGYLYEQYF
TRBJ2-1,-,TRBV20-1,-,TGCAGTGCTAGACAGCGGAGCTCCTACAATGAGCAGTTCTTC,CSARQRSSYNEQFF
TRBJ2-1,-,TRBV24-1,-,TGTGCCACCAGTGACCCAGGACAAAACAATGAGCAGTTCTTC,CATSDPGQNNEQFF
TRBJ1-1,-,TRBV29-1,-,TGCAGCGTCGCCGGACCGAGCATGAACACTGAAGCTTTCTTT,CSVAGPSMNTEAFF
TRBJ1-5,-,TRBV20-1,-,TGCAGTGCCCAGATGGATAGCAATCAGCCCCAGCATTTT,CSAQMDSNQPQHF
TRBJ2-2,TRBD1,TRBV6-5,once,TGTGCCAGCAGTTACCGCGACAGGGCCTTGAGGCTGTTTTTT,CASSYRDRALRLFF
TRBJ2-2,-,TRBV20-1,-,TGCAGTGCTAGCCTGGGACCCGGGGAGCTGTTTTTT,CSASLGPGELFF
TRBJ1-5,-,TRBV6-1,-,TGTGCCAGTCGACAGGAGATCAATCAGCCCCAGCATTTT,CASRQEINQPQHF
TRBJ1-1,TRBD1,TRBV20-1,-,TGCAGTGCTAGAACAGGGGACACTGAAGCTTTCTTT,CSARTGDTEAFF
TRBJ1-5,-,TRBV7-2,few,TGTGCCAGCAGCTTAGCGGGGGTTGGGGTGTGGGCGCCCCAGCATTTT,CASSLAGVGVWAPQHF